This T cell receptor beta chain emerged from a study of identical twins. Study-wide points: The models systematically underestimated how much out-of-frame TCR alpha was shared in monozygotic twins.

This CDR3 region has 14 residues. From germline, CDR1 is SGHRS and CDR2 YFSETQ. V was clipped by 2 bases and J by 5 bases; unmatched bases: 2. TCRdb redid the calling of the 5' RACE reads with MiXCR, one entry per CDR3 protein. This sample has under 900,000 distinct CDR3 sequences, with over 15% found just once. On this clonotype: Its antigen is undetermined.

This sample was also put to use in a study of T cells expressing NK-cell markers. As that report states: Dominant NKG2C+ clonotypes in six donors made up about 1.0-7.0% of CD8+ T cells.

This clonotype was obtained from a woman under 30 in good health. Sequenced input: PBMCs. The chain joins TRBV5-1 to TRBJ2-3, with 10 bases matching TRBD2. CDR3 coding DNA: TGCGCCAGCAGCTTCTGGACTAGCGGAGATACGCAGTATTTT. Translating it yields CASSFWTSGDTQYF.